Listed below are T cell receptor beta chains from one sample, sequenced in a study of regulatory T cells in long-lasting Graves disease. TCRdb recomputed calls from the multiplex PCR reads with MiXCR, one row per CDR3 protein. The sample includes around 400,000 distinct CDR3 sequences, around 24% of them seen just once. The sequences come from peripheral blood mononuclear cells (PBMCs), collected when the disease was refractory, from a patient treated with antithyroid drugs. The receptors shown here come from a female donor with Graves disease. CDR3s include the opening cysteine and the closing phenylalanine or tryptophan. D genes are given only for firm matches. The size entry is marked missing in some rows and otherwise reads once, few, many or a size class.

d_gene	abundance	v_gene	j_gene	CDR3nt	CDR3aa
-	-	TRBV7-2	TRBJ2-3	TGTGCCAGCAGCCAAGATCCCCCCCCTAGCACAGATACGCAGTATTTT	CASSQDPPPSTDTQYF
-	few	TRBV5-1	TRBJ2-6	TGCGCCAGCAGCTTCCTACAGGGCAGCACTGGGGCCAACGTCCTGACTTTC	CASSFLQGSTGANVLTF
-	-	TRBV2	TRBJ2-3	TGTGCCAGCAAGGAAGAGGGGCAGTCTCTGAGGGGAACGCAGTATTTT	CASKEEGQSLRGTQYF
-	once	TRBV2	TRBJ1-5	TGTGCCAGCAGTGACAGGGGAAGGGGCCGGCCCCAGCATTTT	CASSDRGRGRPQHF
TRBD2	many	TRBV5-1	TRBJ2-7	TGCGCCAGCAGCGTGGGACTAGCGGGCCTTTACGAGCAGTACTTC	CASSVGLAGLYEQYF
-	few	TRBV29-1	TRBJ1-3	TGCAGCGTTGAAGACTCTGGAAACACCATATATTTT	CSVEDSGNTIYF
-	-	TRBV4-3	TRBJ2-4	TGCGCCAGCAGCCAAGACGGTGGGGGGAACATTCAGTACTTC	CASSQDGGGNIQYF
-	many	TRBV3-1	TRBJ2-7	TGTGCCAGCAGCCAAGGCCACGAGCAGTACTTC	CASSQGHEQYF
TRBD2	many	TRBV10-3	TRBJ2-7	TGTGCCATCAGCGGGACTAGCGGTTCCTACGAGCAGTACTTC	CAISGTSGSYEQYF
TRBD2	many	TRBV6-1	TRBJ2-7	TGTGCCAGCAGGAGGACTAGCGGGAGGTCCTACGAGCAGTACTTC	CASRRTSGRSYEQYF
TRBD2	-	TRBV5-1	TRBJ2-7	TGCGCCAGCAGCTTATTCGGAGCGGGAGAGCAGTACTTC	CASSLFGAGEQYF
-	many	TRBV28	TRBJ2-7	TGTGCCAGCAGTTTTACAGGGTGGGGCGAGCAGTACTTC	CASSFTGWGEQYF
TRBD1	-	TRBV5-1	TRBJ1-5	TGCGCCAGGGAGGACAGGGGTTTCAATCAGCCCCAGCATTTT	CAREDRGFNQPQHF
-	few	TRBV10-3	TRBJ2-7	TGTGCCATCAGTCCCAGGGGTGCCGGCTACGAGCAGTACTTC	CAISPRGAGYEQYF